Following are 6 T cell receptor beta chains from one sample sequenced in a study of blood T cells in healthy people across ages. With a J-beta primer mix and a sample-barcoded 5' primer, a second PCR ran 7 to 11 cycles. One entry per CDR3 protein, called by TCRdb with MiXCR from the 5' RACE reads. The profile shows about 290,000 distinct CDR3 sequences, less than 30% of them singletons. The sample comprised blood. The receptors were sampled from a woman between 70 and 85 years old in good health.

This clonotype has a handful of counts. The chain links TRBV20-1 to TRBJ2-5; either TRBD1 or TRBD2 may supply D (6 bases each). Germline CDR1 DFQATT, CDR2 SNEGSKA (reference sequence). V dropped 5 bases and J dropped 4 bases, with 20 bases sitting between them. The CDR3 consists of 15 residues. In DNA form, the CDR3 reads TGCAGTGCTCGAACTCTGAACAAGGGGGGAGAGACCCAGTACTTC. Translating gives CSARTLNKGGETQYF.

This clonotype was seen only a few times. The CDR3 nucleotides are TGCAGCGTTACCTTGGGAGTGGGGCTAGCCAAAAACATTCAGTACTTC. It encodes CSVTLGVGLAKNIQYF. J is TRBJ2-4 and V is TRBV29-1; D may match TRBD1 or TRBD2 (5 bases each). The length of the CDR3 is 16 residues. The germline CDR1 and CDR2 sequences are SQVTM and ANQGSEA. V lost 5 bases, J lost 0 bases, and 17 bases lay in between. Full variable domain (outside the CDR3, taken from reference TRBV29-1 and TRBJ2-4): SAVISQKPSRDICQRGTSLTIQCQVDSQVTMMFWYRQQPGQSLTLIATANQGSEATYESGFVIDKFPISRPNLTFSTLTVSNMSPEDSSIYLCSVTLGVGLAKNIQYFGAGTRLSVL.

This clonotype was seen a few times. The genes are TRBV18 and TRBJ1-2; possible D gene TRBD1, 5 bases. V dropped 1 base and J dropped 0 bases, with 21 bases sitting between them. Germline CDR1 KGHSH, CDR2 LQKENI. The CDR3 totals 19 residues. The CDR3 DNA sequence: TGTGCCAGCTCACCACGTTCAGGGACTTCCTTAGGGACTAACTATGGCTACACCTTC. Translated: CASSPRSGTSLGTNYGYTF.

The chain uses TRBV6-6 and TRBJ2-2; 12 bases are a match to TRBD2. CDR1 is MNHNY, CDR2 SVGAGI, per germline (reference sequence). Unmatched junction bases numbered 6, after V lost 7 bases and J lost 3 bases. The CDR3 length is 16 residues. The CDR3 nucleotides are TGTGCCAGCACCAACGGACTAGCGGGGTACACCGGGGAGCTGTTTTTT. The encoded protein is CASTNGLAGYTGELFF.

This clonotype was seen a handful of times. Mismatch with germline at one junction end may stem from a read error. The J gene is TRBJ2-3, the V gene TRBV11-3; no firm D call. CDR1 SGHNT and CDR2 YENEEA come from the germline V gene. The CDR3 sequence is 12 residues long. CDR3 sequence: CTSYPREDTQYF. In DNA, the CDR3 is TGTACCAGCTACCCGCGTGAGGATACGCAGTATTTT.

The CDR3 here is CSAVDYRGRSDTQYF. The CDR3 DNA is TGCAGTGCCGTAGACTACAGGGGAAGGTCAGATACGCAGTATTTT. This chain links TRBV20-1 with TRBJ2-3; 7 bases fit TRBD1. This CDR3 comprises 15 residues. Germline CDR1 is DFQATT and CDR2 is SNEGSKA (reference sequence). J lost 4 bases, V lost 6 bases, and 13 bases had no gene match.